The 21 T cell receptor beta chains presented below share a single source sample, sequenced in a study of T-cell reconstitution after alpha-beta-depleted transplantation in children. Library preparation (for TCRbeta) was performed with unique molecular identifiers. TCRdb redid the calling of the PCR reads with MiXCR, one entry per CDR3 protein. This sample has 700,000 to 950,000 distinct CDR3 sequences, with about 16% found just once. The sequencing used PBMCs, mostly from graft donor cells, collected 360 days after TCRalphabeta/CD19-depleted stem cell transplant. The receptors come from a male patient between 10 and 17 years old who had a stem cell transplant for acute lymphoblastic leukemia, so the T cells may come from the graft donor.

For the CDR3, the DNA is TGTGCCATCAGTGGGGGGACAGTGACAGGGCCCTACGAGCAGTACTTC. It specifies CAISGGTVTGPYEQYF. The chain is built from TRBV10-3 and TRBJ2-7, with 7 bases that match TRBD1. Germline V gives CDR1 ENHRY, CDR2 SYGVKD. The CDR3 runs to 16 residues. Trimming at V came to 4 bases and at J to 2 bases, leaving 11 bases not matched to a gene.

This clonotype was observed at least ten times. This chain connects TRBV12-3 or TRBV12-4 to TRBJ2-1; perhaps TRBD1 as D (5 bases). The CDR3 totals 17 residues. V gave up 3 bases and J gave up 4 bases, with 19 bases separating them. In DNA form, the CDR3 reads TGTGCCAGCAGTTTCTTCCACAAGGGGCAGCAATACAATGAGCAGTTCTTC. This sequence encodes CASSFFHKGQQYNEQFF.

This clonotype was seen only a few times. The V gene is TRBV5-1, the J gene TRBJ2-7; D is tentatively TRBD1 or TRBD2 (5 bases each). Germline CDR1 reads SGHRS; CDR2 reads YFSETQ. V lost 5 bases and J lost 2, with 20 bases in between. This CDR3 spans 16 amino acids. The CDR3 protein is CASSSGRNPATYEQYF. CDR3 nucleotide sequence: TGCGCCAGCAGTTCGGGACGGAATCCCGCCACCTACGAGCAGTACTTC.

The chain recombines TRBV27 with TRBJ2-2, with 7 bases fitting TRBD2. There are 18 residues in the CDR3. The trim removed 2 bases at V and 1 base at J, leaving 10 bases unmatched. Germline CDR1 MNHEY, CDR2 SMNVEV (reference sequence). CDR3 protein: CASSLEVEGLMNTGELFF. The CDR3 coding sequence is TGTGCCAGCAGTTTAGAGGTGGAGGGACTAATGAACACCGGGGAGCTGTTTTTT.

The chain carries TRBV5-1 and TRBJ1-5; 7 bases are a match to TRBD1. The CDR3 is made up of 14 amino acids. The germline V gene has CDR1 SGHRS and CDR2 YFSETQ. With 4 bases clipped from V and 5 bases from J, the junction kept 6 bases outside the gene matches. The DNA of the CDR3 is TGCGCCAGCAGCCTCGGGACAGACCATCAGCCCCAGCATTTT. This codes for CASSLGTDHQPQHF. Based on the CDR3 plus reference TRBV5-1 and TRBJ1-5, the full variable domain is KAGVTQTPRYLIKTRGQQVTLSCSPISGHRSVSWYQQTPGQGLQFLFEYFSETQRNKGNFPGRFSGRQFSNSRSEMNVSTLELGDSALYLCASSLGTDHQPQHFGDGTRLSIL.

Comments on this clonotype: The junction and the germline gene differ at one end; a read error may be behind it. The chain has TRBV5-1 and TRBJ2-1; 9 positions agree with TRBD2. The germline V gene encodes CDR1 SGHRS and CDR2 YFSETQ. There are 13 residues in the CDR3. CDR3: CASSFIVGLAGSF. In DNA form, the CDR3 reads TGCGCCAGCAGCTTTATAGTGGGGCTAGCGGGGTCCTTC.

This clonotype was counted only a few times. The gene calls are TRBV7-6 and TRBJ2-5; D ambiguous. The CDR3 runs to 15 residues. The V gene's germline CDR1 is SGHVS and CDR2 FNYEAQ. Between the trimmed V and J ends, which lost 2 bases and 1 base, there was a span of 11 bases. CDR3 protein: CASSLSPSLQETQYF. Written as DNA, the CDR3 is TGTGCCAGCAGCTTATCCCCGAGCCTCCAAGAGACCCAGTACTTC.

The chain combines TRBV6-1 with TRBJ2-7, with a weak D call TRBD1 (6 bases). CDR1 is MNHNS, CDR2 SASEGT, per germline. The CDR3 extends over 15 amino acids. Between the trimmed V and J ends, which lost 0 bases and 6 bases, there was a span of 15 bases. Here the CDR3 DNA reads TGTGCCAGCAGTGAAGCGCACAGGGTAGACGGCGAGCAGTACTTC. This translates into CASSEAHRVDGEQYF.

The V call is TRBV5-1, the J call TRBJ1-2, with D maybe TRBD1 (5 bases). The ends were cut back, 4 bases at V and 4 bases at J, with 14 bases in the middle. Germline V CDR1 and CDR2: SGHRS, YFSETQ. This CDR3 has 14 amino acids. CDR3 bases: TGCGCCAGCAGCCCCCTTGGGGCCTTCTATGGCTACACCTTC. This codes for CASSPLGAFYGYTF.

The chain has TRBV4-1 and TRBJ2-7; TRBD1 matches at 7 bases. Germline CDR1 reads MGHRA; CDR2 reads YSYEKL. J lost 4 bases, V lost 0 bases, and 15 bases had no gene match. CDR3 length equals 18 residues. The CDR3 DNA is TGCGCCAGCAGCCAAGATTCCAGACAGGGAAGGTCCCCTTACGAGCAGTACTTC. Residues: CASSQDSRQGRSPYEQYF.

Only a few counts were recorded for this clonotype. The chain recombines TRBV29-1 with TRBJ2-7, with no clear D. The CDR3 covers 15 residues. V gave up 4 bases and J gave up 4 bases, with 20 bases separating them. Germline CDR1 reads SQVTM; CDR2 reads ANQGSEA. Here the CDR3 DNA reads TGCAGCGTTGGTTCCCCCGTGGGGTTTTTATACGAGCAGTACTTC. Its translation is CSVGSPVGFLYEQYF.

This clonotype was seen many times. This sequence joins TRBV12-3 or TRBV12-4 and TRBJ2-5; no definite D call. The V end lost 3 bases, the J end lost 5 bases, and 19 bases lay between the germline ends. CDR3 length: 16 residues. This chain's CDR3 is CASSFSLFRPRETQYF. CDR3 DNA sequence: TGTGCCAGCAGTTTTTCCTTGTTCAGGCCTCGGGAGACCCAGTACTTC.

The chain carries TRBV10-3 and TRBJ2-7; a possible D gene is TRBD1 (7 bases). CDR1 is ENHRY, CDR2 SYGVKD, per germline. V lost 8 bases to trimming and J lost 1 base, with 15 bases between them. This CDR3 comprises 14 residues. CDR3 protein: CAIGGGTASYEQYF. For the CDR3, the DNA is TGTGCCATCGGTGGGGGGACAGCGTCCTACGAGCAGTACTTC.

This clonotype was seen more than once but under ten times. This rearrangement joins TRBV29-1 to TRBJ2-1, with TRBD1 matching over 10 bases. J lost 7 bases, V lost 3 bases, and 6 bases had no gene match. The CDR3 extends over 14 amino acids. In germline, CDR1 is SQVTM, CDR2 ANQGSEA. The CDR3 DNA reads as TGCAGCGTTGATCGAGGGACAGGGGTGAATGAGCAGTTCTTC. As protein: CSVDRGTGVNEQFF.

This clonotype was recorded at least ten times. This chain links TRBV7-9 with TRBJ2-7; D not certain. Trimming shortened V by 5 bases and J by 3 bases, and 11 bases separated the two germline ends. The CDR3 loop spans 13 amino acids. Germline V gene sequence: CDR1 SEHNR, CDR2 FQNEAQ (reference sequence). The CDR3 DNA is TGTGCCAGCAGCCCCCAGACGCACTACGAGCAGTACTTC. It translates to CASSPQTHYEQYF.

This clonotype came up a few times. The CDR3 coding sequence is TGCAGTGCGAACGGACAGGTCCCCTACAATGAGCAGTTCTTC. It encodes CSANGQVPYNEQFF. This sequence joins TRBV20-1 and TRBJ2-1; TRBD1 agrees at 7 bases. The ends lost 6 bases at V and 2 bases at J; junction bases unmatched: 7. Germline V gives CDR1 DFQATT, CDR2 SNEGSKA (reference sequence). The CDR3 is 14 residues long.

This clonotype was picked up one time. The CDR3 coding sequence is TGTGCCAGCAGTTCGTCAGGGTTGAGGGCTGGGGCCAACGTCCTGACTTTC. Translation: CASSSSGLRAGANVLTF. The chain carries TRBV12-3 or TRBV12-4 and TRBJ2-6; D might be TRBD1 or TRBD2, each matching 5 bases. Trimming took 4 bases from V and 2 from J, leaving 15 bases between them. This CDR3 is 17 amino acids long.

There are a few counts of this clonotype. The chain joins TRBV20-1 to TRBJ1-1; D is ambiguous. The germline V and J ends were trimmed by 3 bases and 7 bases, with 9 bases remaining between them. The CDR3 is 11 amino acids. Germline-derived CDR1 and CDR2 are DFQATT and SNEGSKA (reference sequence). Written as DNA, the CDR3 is TGCAGTGCTAGGGTAAAGGTTGAAGCTTTCTTT. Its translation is CSARVKVEAFF.

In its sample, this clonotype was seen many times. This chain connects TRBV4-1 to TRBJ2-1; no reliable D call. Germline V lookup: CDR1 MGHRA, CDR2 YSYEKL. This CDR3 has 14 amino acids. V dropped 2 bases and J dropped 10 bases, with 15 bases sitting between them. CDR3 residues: CASSQYLDVDEQFF. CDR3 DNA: TGCGCCAGCAGCCAATACCTAGACGTGGACGAGCAGTTCTTC.

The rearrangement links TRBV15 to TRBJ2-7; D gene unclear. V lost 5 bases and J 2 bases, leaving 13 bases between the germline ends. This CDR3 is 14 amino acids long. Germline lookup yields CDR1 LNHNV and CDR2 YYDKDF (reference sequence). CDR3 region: CATSLWHYTYEQYF. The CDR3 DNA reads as TGTGCCACCAGCTTATGGCATTACACCTACGAGCAGTACTTC.

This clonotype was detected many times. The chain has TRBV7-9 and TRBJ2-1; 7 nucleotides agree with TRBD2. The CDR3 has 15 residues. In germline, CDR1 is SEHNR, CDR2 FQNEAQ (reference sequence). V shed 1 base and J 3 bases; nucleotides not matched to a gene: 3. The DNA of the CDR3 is TGTGCCAGCAGCTTAGACCCGGGGGGCTACAATGAGCAGTTCTTC. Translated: CASSLDPGGYNEQFF. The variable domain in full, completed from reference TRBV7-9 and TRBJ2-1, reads DTGVSQNPRHKITKRGQNVTFRCDPISEHNRLYWYRQTLGQGPEFLTYFQNEAQLEKSRLLSDRFSAERPKGSFSTLEIQRTEQGDSAMYLCASSLDPGGYNEQFFGPGTRLTVL.